The rows below give T cell receptor beta chains drawn from one sample of a study of blood T cell repertoires in COVID-19. Clones were sequenced by immunoSEQ multiplex PCR, and TCRdb holds only the in-frame ones, with some missing. The data show about 200,000 clones, 70% to 90% seen once. Sequencing was performed on peripheral blood. The receptors were gathered from a woman in her forties or fifties with acute or convalescent COVID-19. Both conserved end residues are part of each CDR3. D genes are given only for firm matches.

len,v_gene,d_gene,j_gene,CDR3nt,CDR3aa
15,TRBV11-3,TRBD1,TRBJ2-4,TGTGCCAGCAGCTTGGTGACAGGGGGCTTAGACATTCAGTACTTC,CASSLVTGGLDIQYF
13,TRBV6-5,TRBD1,TRBJ1-1,TGTGCCAGCAGTTCCGAACTACAGGGGAGAGCTTTCTTT,CASSSELQGRAFF
16,TRBV24-1,TRBD2,TRBJ2-2,TGTGCCACCAGTGACCATAGCGGGGGGGCCCCCGGGGAGCTGTTTTTT,CATSDHSGGAPGELFF
14,TRBV15,.,TRBJ1-2,TGTGCCACCAGCAGGGACAGTTCTAACTATGGCTACACCTTC,CATSRDSSNYGYTF
13,TRBV7-2,.,TRBJ2-1,TGTGCCAGCAGCCCGCAGGCCCACAATGAGCAGTTCTTC,CASSPQAHNEQFF
13,TRBV18,.,TRBJ2-5,TGTGCCAGCTCACCAGGTAGGGGAGAGACCCAGTACTTC,CASSPGRGETQYF
13,TRBV7-9,TRBD1,TRBJ1-2,TGTGCCAGCAGCTTTGACAGGGCGGATGGCTACACCTTC,CASSFDRADGYTF
13,TRBV29-1,.,TRBJ2-3,TGCAGCGTTGAAGATCAGGCGAGAGATACGCAGTATTTT,CSVEDQARDTQYF
13,TRBV6-8,TRBD1,TRBJ1-5,TGTGAACAGGGGAGAAAAAGCAATCAGCCCCAGCATTTT,CEQGRKSNQPQHF
14,TRBV10-3,TRBD1,TRBJ2-5,TGTGCCATCAGACCAACAGGGGATATAGAGACCCAGTACTTC,CAIRPTGDIETQYF